This section outlines one T cell receptor beta chain sequence together with its context. No antigen is known for it. The data belong to a study of shared clonotypes between healthy human individuals. The study's findings and limits: The study generally estimated greater richness for naive than memory subsets.

Combination of CD45RO+ cells with CCR7-negative CD45RA+ TemRA cells was used for CD8 memory. The CDR3 covers 13 residues. The germline gives CDR1 MDHEN, CDR2 SYDVKM. Trimming removed 4 bases from V and 8 bases from J, with 11 bases in between. This table comes from immunoSEQ multiplex PCR, and its TCRdb copy is limited to in-frame clones, with some not included. The sample consists of more than 550,000 clones, around 91% of them appearing once. The chain couples TRBV28 to TRBJ2-2; D unresolved. The material sequenced was memory CD8+ T cells from PBMCs. Described subset: CD45RO+ cells pooled with CCR7-negative TemRA cells. The TCR sequence derives from a man aged 18 to 29 in good health. Some clones in this sample may be carry-over from other donors' samples. DNA for the CDR3: TGTGCCAGCAGTTACCTCGGCGCGGGGGAGCTGTTTTTT. This codes for CASSYLGAGELFF.